This T cell receptor (beta chain) appears in the sequencing data of a study of T cells in Graves' hyperthyroidism and ophthalmopathy. RNA transcripts provided the source from which TCR beta CDR3 regions were amplified. The HTBI set primed first-round TCR CDR3 RT-PCR. Each CDR3 protein is one row after TCRdb ran MiXCR on the multiplex PCR reads. This sample has a few hundred thousand distinct CDR3 sequences, with roughly 23% found just once. V was shortened by 6 bases and J by 1 base, with 12 bases between the two germline ends. Germline CDR1 and CDR2: SQVTM and ANQGSEA. The CDR3 is 13 amino acids. The rearrangement uses TRBV29-1 and TRBJ1-1, with D hard to call. Sequencing used blood. This sequence originates from a woman aged 65 to 85 with Graves' ophthalmopathy. The CDR3 DNA reads as TGCAGCGTCACTATAAACACGAACACTGAAGCTTTCTTT. It translates to CSVTINTNTEAFF.